This TCR beta chain was captured in a study of CD4+ T cells in melanoma. Note on this clone: The antigen is not known.

Some clones are missing from TCRdb's copy, which holds only in-frame ones; the method was immunoSEQ multiplex PCR. The sample has about 140,000 clones, nearly 95% seen once. V lost 5 bases to trimming and J lost 0 bases, with 10 bases between them. The length of the CDR3 is 14 residues. Per germline, CDR1 LGHNA and CDR2 YNFKEQ. General study results and limits: A reported correlation linked neoantigen-specific CD4+ T cells to CD8+, macrophage and B cell function. In melanoma, neoantigen-specific CD4+ T cells reportedly differed in differentiation state.

This chain connects TRBV4-2 to TRBJ1-1; D is unresolved. This clonotype was obtained from a human donor with melanoma. The CDR3 reads CASSMQILNTEAFF. CDR3 sequence (DNA): TGTGCCAGCAGCATGCAGATCTTGAACACTGAAGCTTTCTTT.